This T cell receptor (beta chain) was sequenced for a study of blood T cells in healthy people across ages (dated by TCRdb to the mid-2010s). Describing the broader study: In model experiments, template switching captured roughly one uniquely barcoded TCR beta cDNA molecule for every two T cells. Using deep sequencing normalized with unique cDNA molecular identifiers, the study measured how TCR beta repertoire diversity changes with age. Donors were grouped into four age groups: young (average approximately 16 years), middle-aged (over 35), aged (around 62) and long-lived (roughly 80). Two additional independent replicas of 1 million unique cDNA reads from the same blood draw were analyzed for two donors (one aged 18 to 30 and one aged 80 or older).

Here is what the overall study found, with its caveats: The percentage of naive T cells measured by flow cytometry correlated strongly with observed TCR beta diversity. Since profiling was done on bulk unsorted PBMCs, naive and antigen-experienced compartments could not be conclusively compared. Compared with the aged group, the long-lived group had more naive CD4+ T cells, fewer expanded clones and increased TCR diversity, a pattern suggesting age selection. Total diversity estimates from one million sequenced T cells were considered lower bounds and underestimates. Because the CMV infection status of the donors was unknown, age-related changes in expanded clonotypes may potentially have been confounded. As age increased, observed TCR beta diversity per million T cells dropped in a roughly linear way, and a significant reduction was already evident by age about 40.

The approximately 39 donors, aged 6 to 90 years, were systemically healthy Caucasian individuals from Russia. About 10 milliliters of peripheral blood were collected from each donor into EDTA-treated Vacutainer tubes. PBMCs were isolated by Ficoll-Paque density-gradient centrifugation, with at least 7 million obtained per sample. Trizol reagent was used to extract total RNA from the PBMCs, yielding at least 5 micrograms per sample. Naive CD45RAhigh/CD27high T cell percentages were measured by flow cytometry on a PBMC aliquot from every donor. In regard to this clonotype: It lacks a known antigen. No base quality values were provided; no much bigger clone lies one nucleotide off.

The method was 5' RACE. TCRdb records Illumina HiSeq 2500 as the sequencer. The second PCR ran for roughly 7 to 11 cycles and used a J-beta primer mix along with a sample-barcoded 5' primer. A template-switch 5' adaptor carrying 12 random nucleotides introduced a unique molecular identifier onto each TCR beta cDNA molecule. Each sample yielded at least 3 million CDR3-containing paired-end reads. All of the RNA was converted into first-strand cDNA using the Mint cDNA synthesis kit, with a TRBC-specific oligonucleotide serving as the primer. Following uracil-DNA glycosylase treatment, a first 18-cycle PCR with universal primers M1SS and BC2_uni_R was performed on all cDNA. Per the authors' processing: For normalization, 1 million high-quality reads, each with a distinct molecular identifier, were randomly selected from each sample. Reads with shared molecular identifiers were discarded instead of being binned into consensus sequences. MiTCR, run with a Q25 quality threshold and the strictest error-elimination algorithm, handled CDR3 identification, clonotype clustering and error correction. Lower-bound total TCR beta diversity was estimated with a nonparametric unseen species model using Euler transformation. TCRdb trimmed the raw reads at Q25, called clones with MiXCR and kept productive beta chains. Rows are unified per CDR3 protein, each entry keeping the most common DNA and genes. TCRdb, rather than the study authors, made the V and J calls. This sample lists 500,000 to 650,000 distinct CDR3 sequences; about 29% were detected once. Together, the top ten hold approximately 4% of the sample.

The germline V end is reduced by 2 bases and the J end by 5 bases; junction bases left unmatched: 7. From the cysteine up to the phenylalanine, the CDR3 has a length of 15 residues. Only the CDR3 part of the read is kept: 45 bases, read in frame from the first base. The germline V gene gives CDR1 as SGHTA and CDR2 as FQGNSA. This sample also belongs to another study, concerning T cells of mothers and their children. From that second study: Nine systemically healthy Caucasian individuals served as donors, namely three mothers together with their six children. cDNA synthesis used all of the extracted RNA, with around 1.5 ug of RNA in each 15 ul reaction. In the second PCR, the M1S primer introduced both the sample barcodes and 2-4 random nucleotides. Each mother yielded over 8.5 million TCR beta CDR3 reads and each child some 3 million reads. Thymic selection similarly shapes TCR recombination output in related and unrelated pairs, with minor effect from inherited differences. Related mother-child pairs always showed normalized repertoire overlap that was slightly higher than in unrelated mother-child pairs, though the difference was never significant. Persistent microchimeric T cell clones were not detected, at a sensitivity of approximately 93 clones per million clonotypes. To look for features that set related mother-child pairs apart from unrelated individuals, the researchers ran deep NGS to compare the TCR beta repertoires of mothers and children. Mothers averaged roughly 40 +/- 4 years of age and children averaged around 10 +/- 4 years. After adapter ligation with NEBNext reagents, the libraries were sequenced on Illumina HiSeq 2000 with 100+100 nt paired-end reads. To prevent cross-contamination, the mother and child libraries were prepared one month apart and sequenced in separate runs. Each donor had between about 450,000 and 2,300,000 distinct TCR beta clonotypes identified. Naive TCR beta clonotypes were estimated from low-frequency clonotypes matched to each donor's FACS-determined naive share, without sorting.

The rearranged chain carries TRBV7-2 and TRBJ1-1, with 8 bases in between that match TRBD1. Material: blood. This clonotype was sampled from a boy between 2 and 10 years old in good health. The base sequence is TGTGCCAGCAGCTTACAGGGGACAGGTTGGACTGAAGCTTTCTTT. Translated, this gives CASSLQGTGWTEAFF. The variable domain in full, with residues beyond the CDR3 obtained from the reference TRBV7-2 and TRBJ1-1 genes, is GAGVSQSPSNKVTEKGKDVELRCDPISGHTALYWYRQSLGQGLEFLIYFQGNSAPDKSGLPSDRFSAERTGGSVSTLTIQRTQQEDSAVYLCASSLQGTGWTEAFFGQGTRLTVV.